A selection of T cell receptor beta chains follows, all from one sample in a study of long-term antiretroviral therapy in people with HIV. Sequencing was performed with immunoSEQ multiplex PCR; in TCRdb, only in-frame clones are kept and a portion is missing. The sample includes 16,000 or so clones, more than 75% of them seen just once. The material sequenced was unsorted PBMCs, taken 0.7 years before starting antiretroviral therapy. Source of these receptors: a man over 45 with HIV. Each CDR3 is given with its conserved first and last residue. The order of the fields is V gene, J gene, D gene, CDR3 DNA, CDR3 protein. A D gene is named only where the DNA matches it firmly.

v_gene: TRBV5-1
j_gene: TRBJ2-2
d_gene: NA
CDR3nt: TGCGCCAGCACCATGCTTGGGCAGGGCGGGCTCGCCGGGGAGCTGTTTTTT
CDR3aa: CASTMLGQGGLAGELFF

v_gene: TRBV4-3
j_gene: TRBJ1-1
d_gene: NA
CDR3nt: TGCGCCAGCAGCCAAGTAGTAATGAGGGAGAACACTGAAGCTTTCTTT
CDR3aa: CASSQVVMRENTEAFF

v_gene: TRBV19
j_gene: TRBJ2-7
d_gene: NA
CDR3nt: TGTGCCAGTAGTGCCCAGCCTCTGGTCTACGAGCAGTACTTC
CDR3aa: CASSAQPLVYEQYF

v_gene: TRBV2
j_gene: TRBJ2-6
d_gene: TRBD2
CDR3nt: TGTGCCAGCAAACGGGAGGCAAACTCTGGGGCCAACGTCCTGACTTTC
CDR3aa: CASKREANSGANVLTF

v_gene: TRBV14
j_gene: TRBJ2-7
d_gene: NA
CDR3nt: TGTGCCAGCAGCTATAGCGACAGACAAACTTCCTACGAGCAGTACTTC
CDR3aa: CASSYSDRQTSYEQYF

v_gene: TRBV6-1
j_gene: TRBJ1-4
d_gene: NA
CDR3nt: TGTGCCAGCAGTGGAAGACAGCGGAATGAAAAACTGTTTTTT
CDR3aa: CASSGRQRNEKLFF

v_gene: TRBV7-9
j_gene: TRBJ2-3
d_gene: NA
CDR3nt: TGTGCCAGCAGCTTCTTTATGGTCCAAGATACGCAGTATTTT
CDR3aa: CASSFFMVQDTQYF

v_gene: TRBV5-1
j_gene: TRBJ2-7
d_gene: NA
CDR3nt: TGCGCCAGCACTCGGGGGTACTCTGCGGACGAGCAGTACTTC
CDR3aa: CASTRGYSADEQYF

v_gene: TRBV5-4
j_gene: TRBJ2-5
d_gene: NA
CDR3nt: TGTGCCAGCAGCCAACAGGGCTCCCAAGAGACCCAGTACTTC
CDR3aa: CASSQQGSQETQYF

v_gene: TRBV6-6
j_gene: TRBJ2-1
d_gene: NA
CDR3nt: TGTGCCAGCAGTTACGTAAGCTCCTACAATGAGCAGTTCTTC
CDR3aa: CASSYVSSYNEQFF